The rows below give T cell receptor beta chains drawn from one sample of a study of blood T cell repertoires in COVID-19. Repertoires were generated with immunoSEQ multiplex PCR, while TCRdb's copy carries only in-frame clones and drops some. The profile shows a few hundred thousand clones, approximately 90% of them singletons. The sequenced sample consisted of peripheral blood. These receptor sequences come from a woman aged 25-40 years who had recovered from COVID-19. Each CDR3 is given with its conserved first and last residue.

V	CDR3
TRBV4-2	CASSPELGTSVIIFLVNEQFF
TRBV4-2	CASSQEGAGSLFRDEQFF
TRBV2	CASMDGGAYNEQFF
TRBV5-1	CASSTGLAGGKNIQYF
TRBV9	CASSGRTGPGYTF
TRBV7-9	CASSLGPGLQPQHF
TRBV5-1	CASSWTAGAEAFF
TRBV5-4	CASSPGGGYTIAEAFF
TRBV3-1/TRBV3-2	CASSRLTAGGSYNEQFF
TRBV29-1	CSVGLGQEFTEAFF
TRBV6-5	CASRMLAGGNQPQHF
TRBV9	CASSVVGSTGEYGYTF
TRBV4-1	CASSQDPRSNTEAFF
TRBV5-6	CASRAAGAAFDTQYF
TRBV2	CAGEPGLAGVYEQYF
TRBV18	CASSPSRGRDTEAFF
TRBV7-3	CASSSTQGAYSPLHF
TRBV18	CASSPSGTGTGTEAFF
TRBV9	CASSVVAGGDGYTF
TRBV15	CATSRDPTSGGLLSEQYF
TRBV5-1	CASSLLTPPGTEAFF
TRBV4-3	CASSQNPVGASNTGELFF
TRBV21-1	CASSKGREIGNTIYF
TRBV4-2	CASSQRRGLGDTQYF